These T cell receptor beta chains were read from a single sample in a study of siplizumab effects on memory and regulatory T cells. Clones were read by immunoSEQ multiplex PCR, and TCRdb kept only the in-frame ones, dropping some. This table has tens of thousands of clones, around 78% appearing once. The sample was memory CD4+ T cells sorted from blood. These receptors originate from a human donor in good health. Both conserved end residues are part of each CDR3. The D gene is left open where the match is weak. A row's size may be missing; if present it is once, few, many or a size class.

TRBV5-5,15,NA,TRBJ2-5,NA,TGTGCCAGCAGCTTGCGGGTGGCGGGGCAAGAGACCCAGTACTTC,CASSLRVAGQETQYF
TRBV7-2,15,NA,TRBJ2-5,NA,TGTGCCAGCAGTCCCCCGGTGGCGGGGACGAGGACCCAGTACTTC,CASSPPVAGTRTQYF
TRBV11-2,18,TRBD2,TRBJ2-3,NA,TGTGCCAGCAGCCGACTAGCGGGAGGGCCAGTTAGCACAGATACGCAGTATTTT,CASSRLAGGPVSTDTQYF
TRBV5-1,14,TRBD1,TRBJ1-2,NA,TGCGCCAGCAGCTCAGGGGGACTTATCTATGGCTACACCTTC,CASSSGGLIYGYTF
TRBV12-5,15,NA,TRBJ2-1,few,TGTGCTAGTGCCTCGGGGAGCAGAAGAGACAATGAGCAGTTCTTC,CASASGSRRDNEQFF
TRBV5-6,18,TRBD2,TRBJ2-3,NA,TGTGCCAGCAGCCCCCTGGGACTAGCGGGGGGCCTCACAGATACGCAGTATTTT,CASSPLGLAGGLTDTQYF
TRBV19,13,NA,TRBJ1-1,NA,TGTGCCACCAGACCGCGCGAGAACACTGAAGCTTTCTTT,CATRPRENTEAFF
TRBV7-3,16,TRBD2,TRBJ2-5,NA,TGTGCCAGCAGCGAGACTAGCGGGGGGTACCAAGAGACCCAGTACTTC,CASSETSGGYQETQYF
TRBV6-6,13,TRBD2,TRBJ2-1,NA,TGTGCTTTAGGCGCTAGCGGGAGGGATGAGCAGTTCTTC,CALGASGRDEQFF
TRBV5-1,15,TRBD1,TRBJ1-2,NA,TGCGCCACCGCGCCCAGGACAGGGGTTAACTATGGCTACACCTTC,CATAPRTGVNYGYTF
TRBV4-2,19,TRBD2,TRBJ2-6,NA,TGTGCCAGCAGCCAAGATCAAGCGACTAGCGGGGTGGGGGCCAACGTCCTGACTTTC,CASSQDQATSGVGANVLTF
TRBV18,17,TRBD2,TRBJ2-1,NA,TGTGCCAGCTCACCAATCGAGCGGGGACCATCCTACAATGAGCAGTTCTTC,CASSPIERGPSYNEQFF
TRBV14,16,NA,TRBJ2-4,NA,TGTGCCAGCAGCCAAGAGTACGTCGGGGCCAAAAACATTCAGTACTTC,CASSQEYVGAKNIQYF
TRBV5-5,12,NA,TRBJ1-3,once,TGTGCCAGCAGCTTGGAGGGGAACACCATATATTTT,CASSLEGNTIYF
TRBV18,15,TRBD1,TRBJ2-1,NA,TGTGCCAGCTCACCACCGACAGGGGGGAACAATGAGCAGTTCTTC,CASSPPTGGNNEQFF
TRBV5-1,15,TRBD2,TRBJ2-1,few,TGCGCCAGCAGCTTGCGGACTAGCGGGGGCTCTGAGCAGTTCTTC,CASSLRTSGGSEQFF
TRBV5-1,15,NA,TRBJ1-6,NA,TGCGCCAGCAGCTTCGGGGCTAAAGAAGGTTCACCCCTCCACTTT,CASSFGAKEGSPLHF
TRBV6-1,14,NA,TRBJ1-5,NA,TGTGCCAGCAGAAGACAGATAATGAATCAGCCCCAGCATTTT,CASRRQIMNQPQHF
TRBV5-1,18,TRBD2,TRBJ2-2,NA,TGCGCCAGCAGCTCCCTCCCTAGCGGGGGAGACTTCACCGGGGAGCTGTTTTTT,CASSSLPSGGDFTGELFF
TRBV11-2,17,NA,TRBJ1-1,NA,TGTGCCAGCAGCTCGACGACTCAGGGTAGACAGAACACTGAAGCTTTCTTT,CASSSTTQGRQNTEAFF
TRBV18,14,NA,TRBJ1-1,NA,TGTGCCAGCTCACCTTCTCAGGGAGGCACTGAAGCTTTCTTT,CASSPSQGGTEAFF
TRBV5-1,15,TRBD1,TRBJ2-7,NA,TGCGCCAGCAGCCTAGAGGGACAGGGCTACTACGAGCAGTACTTC,CASSLEGQGYYEQYF
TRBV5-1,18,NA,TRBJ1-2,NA,TGCGCCAGCAGCCCCCAGCAGCTTGGCCGAACAGGAACCTATGGCTACACCTTC,CASSPQQLGRTGTYGYTF
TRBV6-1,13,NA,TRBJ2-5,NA,TGTGCCAGCAGGAGATGGGTTCAAGAGACCCAGTACTTC,CASRRWVQETQYF
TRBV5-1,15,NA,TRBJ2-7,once,TGCGCCAGCAGCTTAAACAGGGGACTTGCCAACGAGGAGTACTTC,CASSLNRGLANEEYF
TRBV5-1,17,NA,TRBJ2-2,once,TGCGCCAGCAGCTTGGCCCAGGCCGGGGGAAACACCGGGGAGCTGTTTTTT,CASSLAQAGGNTGELFF
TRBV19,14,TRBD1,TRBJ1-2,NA,TGTGCCAGTAGACGAGACAGGGGACAGAATGGCTACACCTTC,CASRRDRGQNGYTF
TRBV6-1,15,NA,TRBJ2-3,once,TGTGCCAGCAGGCGGGACTTTAGTTCCACAGATACGCAGTATTTT,CASRRDFSSTDTQYF
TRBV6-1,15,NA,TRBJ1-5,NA,TGTGCCAGCAGTGAAAACATTGATAGCAATCAGCCCCAGCATTTT,CASSENIDSNQPQHF
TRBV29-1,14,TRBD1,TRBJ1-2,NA,TGCAGCGTGGGGGGAGGGGGCGATTTCTATGGCTACACCTTC,CSVGGGGDFYGYTF
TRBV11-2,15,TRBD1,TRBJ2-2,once,TGTGCCAGCAGCCTGACAGGGGGCGTCACCGGGGAGCTGTTTTTT,CASSLTGGVTGELFF
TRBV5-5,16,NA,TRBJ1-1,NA,TGTGCCAGCAGCGACACAATTGGGGGGCGCAACACTGAAGCTTTCTTT,CASSDTIGGRNTEAFF
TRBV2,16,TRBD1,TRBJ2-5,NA,TGTGCCAGCAGTGCGGGACAGGGGATTTCGGCTGGGAAGCAGTACTTC,CASSAGQGISAGKQYF
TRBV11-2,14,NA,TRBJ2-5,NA,TGTGCCAGCAGCCCAGGCCGGGGGACCGAGACCCAGTACTTC,CASSPGRGTETQYF
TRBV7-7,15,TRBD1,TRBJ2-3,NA,TGTGCCAGCAGCTTAGGGGACAGCTCCACAGATACGCAGTATTTT,CASSLGDSSTDTQYF
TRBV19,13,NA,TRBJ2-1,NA,TGTGCCAGTAGTATAGGGAACTACAATGAGCAGTTCTTC,CASSIGNYNEQFF
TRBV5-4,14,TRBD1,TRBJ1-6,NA,TGTGCCAGCAGCTTGGGCAGGGGGGATTCACCCCTCCACTTT,CASSLGRGDSPLHF
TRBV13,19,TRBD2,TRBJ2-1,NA,TGTGCCAGCAGACCACTAATTTTAATCGGGAGGGCCGATTTGTATGAGCAGTTCTTC,CASRPLILIGRADLYEQFF
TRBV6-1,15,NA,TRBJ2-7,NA,TGTGCCAGCAGCCCCGCGGCGTCCCAATCCTACGAGCAGTACTTC,CASSPAASQSYEQYF
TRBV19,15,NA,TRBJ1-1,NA,TGTGCCAGTAGTATAAGCAGGGTTGGGGACACTGAAGCTTTCTTT,CASSISRVGDTEAFF
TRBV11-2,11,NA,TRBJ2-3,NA,TGTGCCAGCAGCTTCACAGATACGCAGTATTTT,CASSFTDTQYF
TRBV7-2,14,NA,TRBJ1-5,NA,TGTGCCAGCAGCCAAGACAGTTCCAATCAGCCCCAGCATTTT,CASSQDSSNQPQHF
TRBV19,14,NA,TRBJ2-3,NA,TGTGCCAGTTTCAACCCAGGGGACACAGATACGCAGTATTTT,CASFNPGDTDTQYF
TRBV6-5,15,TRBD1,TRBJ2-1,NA,TGTGCCAGCAGTCGTTCGGGACAGGGCTACAATGAGCAGTTCTTC,CASSRSGQGYNEQFF
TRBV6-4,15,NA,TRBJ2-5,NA,TGTGCCAGCAGTACCGAAGGGGGAGGACAAGAGACCCAGTACTTC,CASSTEGGGQETQYF
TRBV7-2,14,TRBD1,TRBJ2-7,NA,TGTGCCAGCAGCCTGGGACAGATAAACTACGAGCAGTACTTC,CASSLGQINYEQYF
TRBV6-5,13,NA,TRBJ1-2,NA,TGTGCCAGCACCAGGGAGGCAGGTAGTAGCTACACCTTC,CASTREAGSSYTF
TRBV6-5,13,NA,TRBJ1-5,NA,TGTGCCAGCAGTGAATTGAGGGATCTGCCCCAGCATTTT,CASSELRDLPQHF
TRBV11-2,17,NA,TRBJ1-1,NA,TGTGCCAGCAGCGTAGCTCGGGGGGCGGTGGGGAACACTGAAGCTTTCTTT,CASSVARGAVGNTEAFF
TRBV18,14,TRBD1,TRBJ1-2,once,TGTGCCAGCTCACGAGGAGACAGGGACTATGGCTACACCTTC,CASSRGDRDYGYTF